This T cell receptor beta chain was found in a study of cytomegalovirus exposure and HLA in healthy donors. Per the germline V gene, CDR1 is LGHNA and CDR2 is YNFKEQ. The CDR3 loop spans 17 amino acids. V lost 1 base to trimming and J lost 3 bases, with 15 bases between them. The PCR employed 60 Vbeta primers together with 13 Jbeta primers. Clones were sequenced by immunoSEQ multiplex PCR, and TCRdb holds only the in-frame ones, with some missing. This table holds about 140,000 clones, 60% to 85% found once. Findings of the study overall: Rarity marked most TCR sequences, yet some public TCRs occurred in many donors. With later analysis, a missense DCLRE1C variant became linked to TCR beta V- and J-gene trimming. CMV serostatus stood as the only immune exposure information on hand. Reported results showed that the classifier diagnosed cytomegalovirus status with high specificity and sensitivity.

Points on this clone: Antigen specificity is unknown.

This chain joins TRBV4-2 and TRBJ2-2, with a tentative D call TRBD2 (5 bases). The source material was PBMCs. The clonotype was recovered from a male donor in good health and CMV-seropositive. The CDR3 DNA sequence: TGTGCCAGCAGCCAAGTTGGGCTAGCAGATTACACCGGGGAGCTGTTTTTT. Protein: CASSQVGLADYTGELFF.